Presented here are 17 T cell receptor beta chains from one specimen sequenced in a study of shared clonotypes between healthy human individuals. TCRdb's table, derived via immunoSEQ multiplex PCR, lists solely in-frame clones and lacks some. This repertoire shows roughly 2.2 million clones, around 92% found once; its top ten account for about 0.36%. Sequencing input: naive CD4+ T cells from PBMCs. Subset of the sample: CD45RA+ positively selected. The receptors were gathered from a man between 18 and 35 years old in good health. Some clones in this sample may be carry-over from other donors' samples.

This chain uses TRBV28 with TRBJ2-7; 13 bases match TRBD2. Germline trimming cut 6 bases from V and 0 bases from J; bases unmatched to any gene: 11. Looked up from germline, CDR1 is MDHEN and CDR2 is SYDVKM. The length of the CDR3 is 18 residues. The CDR3 bases are TGTGCCAGCAGGCCACCGGGACTAGCGGGACCAAGCTCCTACGAGCAGTACTTC. It encodes CASRPPGLAGPSSYEQYF.

This clone was picked up one time. The gene calls are TRBV27 and TRBJ2-7, with a possible D match to TRBD2 (7 bases). CDR3 size: 14 residues. The germline V and J ends were trimmed by 3 bases and 6 bases, with 15 bases remaining between them. Germline lookup yields CDR1 MNHEY and CDR2 SMNVEV (reference sequence). The CDR3 is CASSLRRGRGEQYF. The CDR3 DNA sequence: TGTGCCAGCAGTTTGAGGAGGGGGAGGGGCGAGCAGTACTTC.

With regard to this clone: Other nucleotide sequences in the sample specify the same CDR3. The chain employs TRBV25-1 and TRBJ2-1; D possibly corresponds to TRBD2 (6 bases). Deletions cut 5 bases from V and 7 bases from J, with 6 bases between. CDR1 is MGHDK and CDR2 is SYGVNS in the germline V gene. The CDR3 spans 11 residues. The CDR3 here is CASSRGNEQFF. The CDR3 DNA sequence: TGTGCCAGCAGTCGGGGGAATGAGCAGTTCTTC.

This clone was seen only once. The chain is built from TRBV5-1 and TRBJ2-7; TRBD1 agrees at 9 bases. The CDR3 sequence is 16 residues long. Germline-derived CDR1 and CDR2 are SGHRS and YFSETQ. Trimming removed 0 bases from V and 6 bases from J; junction bases left unmatched: 10. CDR3 coding DNA: TGCGCCAGCAGCTTGGTAGCCGGGACAGGGCTTGGCGAGCAGTACTTC. Translated: CASSLVAGTGLGEQYF.

As to this clone: In the same sample, other DNA sequences code for this CDR3. The chain joins TRBV7-6 to TRBJ2-6, with D possibly matching TRBD2 (6 bases). Trimming took 1 base from V and 2 from J, leaving 9 bases between them. Germline loops: CDR1 SGHVS, CDR2 FNYEAQ. The CDR3 totals 16 residues. The CDR3 DNA reads TGTGCCAGCAGCTTAGGGCGGGACGCTGGGGCCAACGTCCTGACTTTC. Its protein product is CASSLGRDAGANVLTF.

This chain joins TRBV5-1 and TRBJ2-3; D possibly corresponds to TRBD2 (5 bases). The CDR3 length is 13 residues. Trimming pared 4 bases from V and 2 bases from J, leaving 8 bases between. Germline V gives CDR1 SGHRS, CDR2 YFSETQ. The CDR3 DNA sequence: TGCGCCAGCAGCGCGGGTAACACAGATACGCAGTATTTT. Its translation: CASSAGNTDTQYF.

V usage is TRBV27 and J usage is TRBJ1-5; no firm D call. This CDR3 spans 13 amino acids. With 2 bases removed from V and 5 bases from J, the gap between germline ends came to 7 bases. Germline V gene sequence: CDR1 MNHEY, CDR2 SMNVEV (reference sequence). The DNA of the CDR3 is TGTGCCAGCAGTTTACACGGTTATCAGCCCCAGCATTTT. Its translation is CASSLHGYQPQHF.

The gene calls are TRBV29-1 and TRBJ1-2, with 9 bases identical to TRBD1. Germline V gene data show CDR1 as SQVTM and CDR2 as ANQGSEA. CDR3 length: 14 residues. The V and J ends lost 5 bases and 6 bases, in that order; junction bases with no gene match: 10. The CDR3 reads CSVLVTGGGDGYTF. CDR3 DNA: TGCAGCGTTCTGGTAACAGGGGGCGGAGATGGCTACACCTTC.

This chain joins TRBV30 and TRBJ2-2; D remains unclear. The CDR3 length is 13 residues. Trimming took off 3 bases at V and 4 bases at J, with 9 bases between the two ends. The V gene's germline CDR1 is GTSNPN and CDR2 SVGIG (reference sequence). The CDR3 bases are TGTGCCTGGAGGGAAATGGGCACCGGGGAGCTGTTTTTT. Translating gives CAWREMGTGELFF.

The chain links TRBV30 to TRBJ2-7; no clear D gene. This CDR3 is 15 amino acids long. Deletions cut 0 bases from V and 2 bases from J, with 14 bases between. Germline CDR1 GTSNPN, CDR2 SVGIG (reference sequence). CDR3 coding DNA: TGTGCCTGGAGTGTAGTCGGAAACGGCCCCTACGAGCAGTACTTC. The encoded protein is CAWSVVGNGPYEQYF.

V is TRBV7-9 and J is TRBJ1-3; no clear D. Germline CDR1 and CDR2: SEHNR and FQNEAQ (reference sequence). Trimming cost V 5 bases and J 4 bases, with 9 bases left between them. The CDR3 has 13 residues. The CDR3 here is CASSPVSGNTIYF. CDR3 in DNA: TGTGCCAGCAGCCCAGTTTCAGGAAACACCATATATTTT. The variable domain in full, with the rest retrieved from reference TRBV7-9 and TRBJ1-3, is DTGVSQNPRHKITKRGQNVTFRCDPISEHNRLYWYRQTLGQGPEFLTYFQNEAQLEKSRLLSDRFSAERPKGSFSTLEIQRTEQGDSAMYLCASSPVSGNTIYFGEGSWLTVV.

V gene TRBV19 combines with J gene TRBJ1-2; the match to TRBD1 covers 7 bases. The V gene's germline CDR1 is LNHDA and CDR2 SQIVND (reference sequence). The CDR3 sequence is 16 residues long. The junction had 10 bases not matched to a gene; V was cut back by 5 bases and J by 1 base. CDR3 in amino acids: CASSSRTGALNYGYTF. Here the CDR3 DNA reads TGTGCCAGTAGTTCGCGCACAGGGGCCCTTAACTATGGCTACACCTTC.

A note on this clone: This specimen includes other DNA sequences encoding the same CDR3. The chain links TRBV18 to TRBJ1-1, with D hard to call. V lost 3 bases and J 8 bases, leaving 10 bases between the germline ends. CDR1 and CDR2 from the germline V gene are KGHSH and LQKENI. The CDR3 consists of 12 residues. CDR3 bases: TGTGCCAGCTCACCGGCCGGGAGCGAAGCTTTCTTT. Translated, it gives CASSPAGSEAFF.

V and J are TRBV7-6 and TRBJ2-5, with D possibly being TRBD1 (6 bases). In germline, CDR1 is SGHVS, CDR2 FNYEAQ. This CDR3 is built from 15 residues. V dropped 5 bases and J dropped 5 bases, with 18 bases sitting between them. CDR3 DNA: TGTGCCAGCAGCACCGAACAGGGTCGTGGGGAGACCCAGTACTTC. Protein sequence: CASSTEQGRGETQYF.

The J gene is TRBJ2-7, the V gene TRBV6-5, with D possibly matching TRBD1 (6 bases). The CDR3 totals 15 residues. From germline, CDR1 is MNHEY and CDR2 SVGAGI. The V gene lost 2 bases and the J gene lost 7 bases, with 18 bases spanning the gap. CDR3 in DNA: TGTGCCAGCAGTTACGGGTCAGGGGCCCCCCTGGAGCAGTACTTC. Protein sequence: CASSYGSGAPLEQYF.

The gene calls are TRBV29-1 and TRBJ2-1; D might be TRBD2 (7 bases). This CDR3 has 13 amino acids. With 3 bases removed from V and 9 bases from J, the gap between germline ends came to 15 bases. Germline CDR1 SQVTM, CDR2 ANQGSEA. The CDR3 DNA follows: TGCAGCGTTGATGGTCGGGGGGCTGGTGAGCAGTTCTTC. Residues: CSVDGRGAGEQFF.

The chain has TRBV27 and TRBJ1-2, with TRBD1 matching over 7 bases. Germline V lookup: CDR1 MNHEY, CDR2 SMNVEV (reference sequence). This CDR3 spans 17 amino acids. The junction had 14 bases not matched to a gene; V was cut back by 2 bases and J by 5 bases. This CDR3 is CASSLRSRDRAEYGYTF. Here the CDR3 DNA reads TGTGCCAGCAGTTTAAGGAGCAGAGACAGGGCTGAGTATGGCTACACCTTC.